This entry lists 28 T cell receptor beta chains sequenced from one sample in a study of T cell repertoires in cytomegalovirus infection (dated by TCRdb to the late 2010s). The sequencer listed for this sample is Illumina HiSeq 1500. Using fastp trimming at Q25 and MiXCR clonotype assembly, TCRdb reanalyzed the public sequencing data and kept in-frame beta chains. Rows are combined by CDR3 protein, so each entry shows the most common genes and DNA. The sample contains around 900,000 distinct CDR3 sequences, 30% to 40% of them found a single time. The ten largest clones capture around an eighth of the sample. According to the study, the label for this sample's treatment or condition signals: in vitro stimulation with specific CMV peptide epitopes to enrich CMV-specific T cells. Their antigens are not known. This material consisted of cultured CD8+ T cells from PBMCs, taken from culture after CMV antigen stimulation. These receptor sequences come from a human donor in good health (CMV status not recorded). Some clones in this sample may be carry-over from other donors' samples.

V is TRBV29-1 and J is TRBJ2-7; the D gene could be TRBD1 or TRBD2 (5 bases each). Germline assignment: CDR1 SQVTM and CDR2 ANQGSEA. Trimming took 6 bases from V and 3 from J, leaving 15 bases between them. The CDR3 length is 13 residues. CDR3 region: CSVATGTYYEQYF. CDR3 nucleotides: TGCAGCGTAGCAACCGGGACCTACTACGAGCAGTACTTC.

This clonotype has only a few counts. J is TRBJ2-1 and V is TRBV7-9, with 7 bases aligning to TRBD1. CDR1 and CDR2 from the germline V gene are SEHNR and FQNEAQ (reference sequence). The CDR3 extends over 12 amino acids. J gave up 7 bases and V 7 bases, and 4 bases lay outside the gene matches. CDR3 in amino acids: CASTGTVNEQFF. The CDR3 nucleotides are TGTGCCAGCACCGGGACAGTGAATGAGCAGTTCTTC. Using reference TRBV7-9 and TRBJ2-1 for the parts outside the CDR3, the full variable domain is DTGVSQNPRHKITKRGQNVTFRCDPISEHNRLYWYRQTLGQGPEFLTYFQNEAQLEKSRLLSDRFSAERPKGSFSTLEIQRTEQGDSAMYLCASTGTVNEQFFGPGTRLTVL.

This chain connects TRBV4-1 to TRBJ2-3; weak D call: TRBD1 (6 bases). With 3 bases removed from V and 5 bases from J, the gap between germline ends came to 18 bases. CDR3 length: 16 residues. CDR1 is MGHRA, CDR2 YSYEKL, per germline. The CDR3 spells CASSHLYRDPGDTQYF. CDR3 in DNA: TGCGCCAGCAGCCACCTTTACAGGGATCCAGGAGATACGCAGTATTTT.

This clonotype was seen a few times. The chain combines TRBV4-3 with TRBJ2-5; D is tentatively TRBD1 or TRBD2 (5 bases each). CDR3 length equals 14 residues. V was trimmed by 1 base and J by 5 bases, leaving 11 bases between them. Germline assignment: CDR1 LGHNA and CDR2 YSLEER. The CDR3 region is CASSQAQGGETQYF. CDR3 nucleotides: TGCGCCAGCAGCCAAGCCCAGGGCGGGGAGACCCAGTACTTC.

This clonotype was observed a handful of times. The rearrangement links TRBV5-6 to TRBJ2-1; 8 bases match TRBD2. The CDR3 loop spans 15 amino acids. The V gene end was trimmed by 4 bases and the J gene end by 7 bases; junction bases not matched to a gene: 10. Germline loops: CDR1 SGHDT, CDR2 YYEEEE. CDR3 nucleotides: TGTGCCAGCAGCCCCCCGGGGGGGCCCTGGAATGAGCAGTTCTTC. It yields the protein CASSPPGGPWNEQFF.

The rearrangement uses TRBV2 and TRBJ2-1, with D possibly TRBD2 on 5 matching bases. Trimming stripped 7 bases from V and 5 bases from J, with 18 bases between. The germline gives CDR1 SNHLY, CDR2 FYNNEI. The CDR3 covers 15 residues. The chain's CDR3 is CASNYLLSGNNEQFF. CDR3 bases: TGTGCCAGCAACTACCTCCTAAGCGGAAACAATGAGCAGTTCTTC.

The rearrangement links TRBV2 to TRBJ2-2; D may be TRBD2 (6 bases). The CDR3 runs to 13 residues. CDR1 and CDR2 from the germline V gene are SNHLY and FYNNEI. V was cut by 1 base and J by 9 bases, with 9 bases left in between. The CDR3 loop is CASSEGGVWELFF. The CDR3 nucleotides read TGTGCCAGCAGTGAAGGGGGGGTGTGGGAGCTGTTTTTT.

The sample holds a few counts of this clonotype. This rearrangement joins TRBV28 to TRBJ1-1; tentative D call: TRBD1 (6 bases). CDR1 and CDR2 (germline): MDHEN, SYDVKM. This CDR3 spans 16 amino acids. V gave up 5 bases and J gave up 4 bases, with 20 bases separating them. The CDR3 loop reads CASSLRRGGRGTEAFF. CDR3 nucleotide sequence: TGTGCCAGCAGTCTACGAAGAGGGGGACGGGGCACTGAAGCTTTCTTT.

There are a few counts of this clonotype. The rearrangement links TRBV6-2 or TRBV6-3 to TRBJ2-3, with TRBD2 matching over 9 bases. V dropped 2 bases and J dropped 2; count of bases not matched to a gene: 8. CDR1 and CDR2 (germline): MNHEY, SVGEGT. The CDR3 consists of 17 residues. The CDR3 DNA sequence: TGTGCCAGCAGTTACGGTCTAGCGGGGATTATCACAGATACGCAGTATTTT. Amino acid sequence: CASSYGLAGIITDTQYF.

There are many counts of this clonotype. J is TRBJ2-1 and V is TRBV12-3 or TRBV12-4, with D possibly TRBD2 on 6 matching bases. The CDR3 spans 15 residues. Trimming left V 4 bases short and J 5 bases short, with 15 bases between. In DNA form, the CDR3 reads TGTGCCAGCAGTTCTTCTGGACTATTAAACAATGAGCAGTTCTTC. The encoded protein is CASSSSGLLNNEQFF.

The J gene is TRBJ2-2, the V gene TRBV19; unclear D gene. The CDR3 is 13 residues long. Deletions cut 3 bases from V and 5 bases from J, with 7 bases between. Looked up from germline, CDR1 is LNHDA and CDR2 is SQIVND (reference sequence). The CDR3 spells CASSISETGELFF. CDR3 bases: TGTGCCAGTAGTATTTCAGAGACCGGGGAGCTGTTTTTT.

This clonotype occurred many times. The chain has TRBV7-8 and TRBJ1-5, with D unresolved. Germline V gives CDR1 SGHVS, CDR2 FQNEAQ. The CDR3 loop spans 16 amino acids. V was pared by 1 base and J by 7 bases, with 17 bases between. The DNA for the CDR3 is TGTGCCAGCAGCTTAGACGGGAGGTCCAGAGGCCAGCCCCAGCATTTT. Residues: CASSLDGRSRGQPQHF.

The V call is TRBV4-1, the J call TRBJ2-1; TRBD2 might be the D (5 bases). Trimming removed 3 bases from V and 10 bases from J, with 16 bases in between. The CDR3 totals 14 residues. The germline V gene has CDR1 MGHRA and CDR2 YSYEKL. The DNA of the CDR3 is TGCGCCAGCAGCCACACATTAGACGGGGAAGAGCAGTTCTTC. This codes for CASSHTLDGEEQFF.

The V gene is TRBV18, the J gene TRBJ2-1; 8 nucleotides agree with TRBD1. The CDR3 has 16 amino acids. Germline CDR1 is KGHSH and CDR2 is LQKENI. The ends lost 3 bases at V and 0 bases at J; junction bases unmatched: 4. CDR3 sequence reads: CASSPVGQGSYNEQFF. The CDR3 DNA reads TGTGCCAGCTCACCGGTAGGACAGGGCTCCTACAATGAGCAGTTCTTC.

The CDR3: CASSSGLPAEQFF. The CDR3, as DNA: TGTGCCAGCAGCTCGGGACTACCAGCGGAGCAGTTCTTC. The chain links TRBV12-3 or TRBV12-4 to TRBJ2-1, with 7 nucleotides matching TRBD2. The CDR3 extends over 13 amino acids. With V trimmed by 6 bases and J by 10 bases, 9 bases remained unmatched.

To note about this clonotype: Being one base from a much bigger clone, this may be a read error. No conserved phenylalanine or tryptophan is present at the end of the CDR3, so a read error is the likely explanation. J is TRBJ2-3 and V is TRBV7-7, with D hard to call. CDR1 and CDR2 from the germline V gene are SSHAT and FNYEAQ (reference sequence). The CDR3 is 15 amino acids. CDR3 region: CASSLTYGSTDTQYL. The CDR3 DNA reads TGTGCTAGCAGCTTAACTTATGGGAGCACAGATACGCAGTATCTT.

The genes are TRBV6-1 and TRBJ1-6, with unresolved D. The V gene's germline CDR1 is MNHNS and CDR2 SASEGT. V was pared by 2 bases and J by 4 bases, with 9 bases between. CDR3 length: 15 residues. CDR3 in amino acids: CASSEPQKYNSPLHF. The CDR3 DNA is TGTGCCAGCAGTGAACCCCAGAAGTATAATTCACCCCTCCACTTT.

The V and J genes are TRBV11-2 and TRBJ2-1; D gene uncertain. Trimming pared 5 bases from V and 7 bases from J, leaving 9 bases between. The CDR3 length is 12 residues. CDR1 is SGHAT, CDR2 FQNNGV, per germline. The CDR3 here is CASSPPANEQFF. CDR3 DNA sequence: TGTGCCAGCAGCCCCCCAGCAAATGAGCAGTTCTTC.

The V and J genes are TRBV18 and TRBJ2-3; D gene ambiguous. Germline V CDR1 and CDR2: KGHSH, LQKENI. This CDR3 region has 13 residues. V was trimmed by 7 bases and J by 6 bases, leaving 14 bases between them. The CDR3: CASLGPQRDTQYF. DNA of the CDR3: TGTGCCAGCTTAGGACCCCAGAGGGATACGCAGTATTTT.

This clonotype was seen a handful of times. The rearrangement joins TRBV7-9 to TRBJ2-5; perhaps TRBD2 as D (6 bases). CDR3 length: 17 residues. Germline values: CDR1 SEHNR, CDR2 FQNEAQ (reference sequence). V was clipped by 2 bases and J by 0 bases, with 16 bases between them. In DNA, the CDR3 is TGTGCCAGCAGCTTATACGGGGACGGGGGATACCAAGAGACCCAGTACTTC. It is translated as CASSLYGDGGYQETQYF.

This clonotype came up a few times. The chain links TRBV6-4 to TRBJ2-1; 9 bases line up with TRBD2. CDR3 length: 16 residues. With 4 bases clipped from V and 4 bases from J, the junction kept 8 bases outside the gene matches. Germline V gene data show CDR1 as MRHNA and CDR2 as SNTAGT. CDR3 sequence reads: CASSARGLATYNEQFF. CDR3 coding DNA: TGTGCCAGCAGTGCCAGAGGACTAGCGACATACAATGAGCAGTTCTTC.

This clonotype was found many times. This chain uses TRBV7-3 with TRBJ1-1, with D perhaps matching TRBD1 (6 bases). Germline V gene sequence: CDR1 SGHTA, CDR2 FQGTGA. The CDR3 runs 13 residues. Trimming left V 5 bases short and J 10 bases short, with 17 bases between. CDR3 bases: TGTGCCAGCAGCCCAAAGGGGGGGTCAGGAGCTTTCTTT. Protein: CASSPKGGSGAFF. The full variable domain, rest sourced from reference TRBV7-3 and TRBJ1-1, is GAGVSQTPSNKVTEKGKYVELRCDPISGHTALYWYRQSLGQGPEFLIYFQGTGAADDSGLPNDRFFAVRPEGSVSTLKIQRTERGDSAVYLCASSPKGGSGAFFGQGTRLTVV.

This clonotype was seen repeatedly, ten times or more. The chain combines TRBV6-1 with TRBJ2-3; no clear D. Trimming cost V 2 bases and J 6 bases, with 15 bases left between them. Per germline, CDR1 MNHNS and CDR2 SASEGT. This CDR3 comprises 15 residues. The CDR3 loop reads CASSESGVDYDTQYF. CDR3 nucleotides: TGTGCCAGCAGTGAAAGTGGAGTCGATTATGATACGCAGTATTTT.

The rearrangement links TRBV19 to TRBJ1-2, with TRBD1 as a possible D gene (6 bases). The V gene's germline CDR1 is LNHDA and CDR2 SQIVND (reference sequence). V was pared by 7 bases and J by 1 base, with 16 bases between. This CDR3 region has 15 residues. The CDR3, as DNA: TGTGCCAGTACCCATTTACAGGGTATTAACTATGGCTACACCTTC. This encodes CASTHLQGINYGYTF.

The rearrangement uses TRBV12-3 or TRBV12-4 and TRBJ1-5; the D gene is possibly TRBD1 (5 bases). CDR3 length: 15 amino acids. V lost 1 base, J lost 0 bases, and 7 bases lay in between. The CDR3 region has the DNA TGTGCCAGCAGTTTAGGGGGCCATAGCAATCAGCCCCAGCATTTT. Translating gives CASSLGGHSNQPQHF.

A few counts support this clonotype. The chain joins TRBV11-1 to TRBJ2-7, with 14 bases that match TRBD2. Germline V lookup: CDR1 SGHAT, CDR2 FQDESV (reference sequence). The CDR3 contains 15 residues. The ends lost 6 bases at V and 5 bases at J; junction bases unmatched: 6. In DNA, the CDR3 is TGTGCCAGCAGTCGGACTAGCGGGGGGAACCACGAGCAGTACTTC. Translated, it gives CASSRTSGGNHEQYF.

This clonotype appeared a few times. The rearrangement joins TRBV6-5 to TRBJ1-2; 7 bases align to TRBD1. The length of the CDR3 is 16 residues. Germline CDR1 MNHEY, CDR2 SVGAGI. The ends lost 1 base at V and 2 bases at J; junction bases unmatched: 7. The CDR3 reads CASSYFGTVKNYGYTF. The CDR3 DNA sequence: TGTGCCAGCAGTTACTTTGGGACAGTTAAGAACTATGGCTACACCTTC.

About this clonotype itself: A junction boundary mismatches the germline segment, possibly from a read error. V gene TRBV9 combines with J gene TRBJ1-2; D is possibly TRBD1 (5 bases). This CDR3 has 11 residues. Germline V gene sequence: CDR1 SGDLS, CDR2 YYNGEE. In nucleotides, the CDR3 is TGTGCCAGCAGCGCCGAACGGGGCCTCTGCTTC. It translates to CASSAERGLCF. The full variable domain, its missing parts supplied by reference TRBV9 and TRBJ1-2, is DSGVTQTPKHLITATGQRVTLRCSPRSGDLSVYWYQQSLDQGLQFLIQYYNGEERAKGNILERFSAQQFPDLHSELNLSSLELGDSALYFCASSAERGLCFGSGTRLTVV.